This TCR beta chain came from a study of post-analysis software for immune sequencing data. About the research overall: Patients had relapsing-remitting, secondary progressive or progressive-relapsing multiple sclerosis; some lacked subtype.

Germline CDR1 reads SGHTA; CDR2 reads FQGNSA. Deletions cut 1 base from V and 10 bases from J, with 5 bases between. This CDR3 has 11 residues. Researchers reported that TCR beta cDNA libraries carried unique molecular identifiers. There were 1 to 10 million T cells, and 400,000 to 650,000 cDNA molecules came from them. MiXCR, run by TCRdb on the PCR reads, gives a single entry per CDR3 protein. The sample lists hundreds of thousands of distinct CDR3 sequences; 25% to 30% were seen once. Regarding the study as a whole: Same-batch preparations were strongly co-clustered by F measure. TRBV5-6, TRBV5-1 and TRBV20-1 were among roughly five TRBV segments more frequent in patients than controls. Among multiple sclerosis patients, normalized Chao1 diversity was significantly below that of controls.

As to this clonotype: What it binds is not known.

Sequences were obtained from blood. The clonotype originates from a girl aged 5 to 17 with multiple sclerosis. V and J are TRBV7-2 and TRBJ2-1; D is ambiguous. The CDR3: CASSLVREQFF. CDR3 nucleotide sequence: TGTGCCAGCAGCTTAGTGAGGGAGCAGTTCTTC.